This T cell receptor beta chain was sequenced during a study of T cell repertoires in cytomegalovirus infection. Study details: The study used recently identified HLA-C-restricted and well-studied HLA-B-restricted CMV epitopes. CMV infection and matching HLA type were both indicated by public TCR beta signatures.

This clonotype has just a few counts. What it binds is unknown. The length of the CDR3 is 14 residues. Per the germline V gene, CDR1 is MDHEN and CDR2 is SYDVKM. Trimming shortened V by 6 bases and J by 3 bases, and 14 bases separated the two germline ends. A single record per CDR3 protein comes from TCRdb applying MiXCR to the reads. The table has approximately 110,000 distinct CDR3 sequences, roughly 40% seen once. Findings of the study overall: Cumulative frequency of public TCR beta families picked out carriers of CMV plus the relevant HLA. In two of eight donors, the top clonotype was HLA-C-restricted CMV-specific.

The sequencing used CD8+ T cells from cultured PBMCs, collected from culture after CMV antigen stimulation. This chain joins TRBV28 and TRBJ2-5; D possibly uses TRBD1 or TRBD2 (5 bases each). The receptor's source is a human donor in good health (CMV status not recorded). Some clones in this sample may be carry-over from other donors' samples. CDR3: CASRWDPFKETQYF. CDR3 nucleotides: TGTGCCAGCAGATGGGACCCATTCAAAGAGACCCAGTACTTC.